This TCR beta chain was sequenced during a study of cytomegalovirus exposure and HLA in healthy donors. Trimming at V came to 5 bases and at J to 5 bases, leaving 8 bases not matched to a gene. Looked up from germline, CDR1 is SSHAT and CDR2 is FNYEAQ (reference sequence). CDR3 length: 14 residues. Use of 60 Vbeta and 13 Jbeta primers characterized the PCR. The data were produced by immunoSEQ multiplex PCR, yet TCRdb's version contains in-frame clones alone and is incomplete. Its table lists tens of thousands of clones. The sequencing sample was made of PBMCs. The receptor was isolated from a man aged 40-55 years in good health and CMV-seronegative. The genes are TRBV7-7 and TRBJ2-5; 7 nucleotides match TRBD1. The CDR3: CASSHRQGGETQYF. In nucleotides, the CDR3 is TGTGCCAGCAGCCACCGACAGGGCGGGGAGACCCAGTACTTC.